This entry lists 29 T cell receptor beta chains sequenced from one sample in a study of blood T cell repertoires in COVID-19. Data came from immunoSEQ multiplex PCR; TCRdb stores just in-frame clones and leaves some out. The profile shows tens of thousands of clones, roughly 84% of them singletons. The source material was peripheral blood. The receptor set was obtained from a woman in her 70s in a cohort sampled during active COVID-19.

This rearrangement joins TRBV7-2 to TRBJ1-2, with TRBD1 matching over 8 bases. Germline CDR1 and CDR2: SGHTA and FQGNSA. This CDR3 region has 16 residues. After removal of 0 bases from V and 2 bases from J, the junction contained 5 bases not matched to a gene. The CDR3 DNA reads TGTGCCAGCAGCTTAGCCGGGACAGGAAACAACTATGGCTACACCTTC. It codes for CASSLAGTGNNYGYTF. Full variable domain (missing parts from reference TRBV7-2 and TRBJ1-2): GAGVSQSPSNKVTEKGKDVELRCDPISGHTALYWYRQSLGQGLEFLIYFQGNSAPDKSGLPSDRFSAERTGGSVSTLTIQRTQQEDSAVYLCASSLAGTGNNYGYTFGSGTRLTVV.

The genes are TRBV3-1 (or the pseudogene TRBV3-2) and TRBJ1-2; 7 nucleotides agree with TRBD1. V was clipped by 2 bases and J by 8 bases; unmatched bases: 5. CDR1 is LGHDT and CDR2 is YNNKEL in the germline V gene (reference sequence). The CDR3 is 13 residues long. Here the CDR3 reads CASSQNTGDGYTF. The CDR3 bases are TGTGCCAGCAGCCAAAACACAGGGGACGGCTACACCTTC.

The V gene is TRBV6-5, the J gene TRBJ2-5, with 7 bases fitting TRBD1. The CDR3 is made up of 14 amino acids. The germline V gene has CDR1 MNHEY and CDR2 SVGAGI. Trimming took 5 bases from V and 5 from J; bases not matched to a gene: 8. In DNA, the CDR3 is TGTGCCAGCAGTACGCAGGGGGTTTGGGAGACCCAGTACTTC. It codes for CASSTQGVWETQYF.

This clone was seen a single time. The chain has TRBV15 and TRBJ2-7, with 7 positions matching TRBD2. The V and J ends lost 3 bases and 2 bases, in that order; junction bases with no gene match: 1. Germline CDR1 LNHNV, CDR2 YYDKDF (reference sequence). The CDR3 sequence is 13 residues long. The CDR3 DNA sequence: TGTGCCACCAGCAGCGGGACTACCTACGAGCAGTACTTC. Encoded protein: CATSSGTTYEQYF.

The V call is TRBV28, the J call TRBJ2-2; weak D call: TRBD2 (6 bases). Germline V CDR1 and CDR2: MDHEN, SYDVKM. This CDR3 is 12 amino acids long. Trimming stripped 7 bases from V and 6 bases from J, with 9 bases between. The CDR3 is CASKEGAGELFF. The CDR3, as DNA: TGTGCCAGCAAGGAGGGCGCCGGGGAGCTGTTTTTT.

The chain recombines TRBV4-1 with TRBJ1-2; D gene ambiguous. The CDR3 totals 11 residues. CDR1 MGHRA and CDR2 YSYEKL come from the germline V gene. With 1 base removed from V and 8 bases from J, the gap between germline ends came to 5 bases. The chain's CDR3 is CASSQGLGYTF. In DNA, the CDR3 is TGCGCCAGCAGCCAAGGTCTGGGCTACACCTTC.

J is TRBJ2-5 and V is TRBV28; unclear D gene. The CDR3 totals 13 residues. Trimming shortened V by 5 bases and J by 1 base, and 8 bases separated the two germline ends. The V gene's germline CDR1 is MDHEN and CDR2 SYDVKM. The CDR3 spells CASSPSSQETQYF. The CDR3 nucleotides are TGTGCCAGCAGTCCTTCCAGCCAAGAGACCCAGTACTTC.

CDR3 residues: CASSLLAGGAGTDTQYF. The CDR3 DNA is TGTGCCAGCAGTCTACTAGCGGGAGGAGCGGGCACAGATACGCAGTATTTT. This chain uses TRBV28 with TRBJ2-3, with 12 nucleotides matching TRBD2. V was clipped by 5 bases and J by 1 base; unmatched bases: 7. The CDR3 is 17 amino acids. The germline V gene has CDR1 MDHEN and CDR2 SYDVKM.

The chain employs TRBV30 and TRBJ2-2, with D tentatively TRBD1 (5 bases). The CDR3 runs to 15 residues. V lost 7 bases, J lost 4 bases, and 19 bases lay in between. CDR1 is GTSNPN, CDR2 SVGIG, per germline (reference sequence). CDR3 residues: CASQTGSIRTGELFF. CDR3 coding DNA: TGTGCCTCTCAAACAGGCAGCATTCGCACCGGGGAGCTGTTTTTT.

This clone was counted once. V is TRBV27 and J is TRBJ2-7, with TRBD1 matching 10 bases. V lost 10 bases to trimming and J lost 4 bases; unmatched junction nucleotides: 22. The length of the CDR3 is 18 residues. The germline V gene encodes CDR1 MNHEY and CDR2 SMNVEV (reference sequence). In DNA, the CDR3 is TGTGCCAACCACACCCTTCGCGCGGGCGGGACAGGGGAATACGAGCAGTACTTC. Encoded protein: CANHTLRAGGTGEYEQYF.

V usage is TRBV10-2 and J usage is TRBJ2-2, with D possibly matching TRBD2 (5 bases). From germline, CDR1 is WSHSY and CDR2 SAAADI. Trimming removed 5 bases from V and 5 bases from J, with 12 bases in between. The CDR3 length is 14 residues. This CDR3 reads CASSLASGTGELFF. The CDR3 DNA follows: TGCGCCAGCAGTTTAGCATCGGGGACCGGGGAGCTGTTTTTT.

The rearrangement uses TRBV5-4 and TRBJ2-2, with 8 nucleotides matching TRBD1. CDR3 length: 16 residues. The germline CDR1 and CDR2 sequences are SGHNT and YYREEE (reference sequence). With 2 bases clipped from V and 8 bases from J, the junction kept 11 bases outside the gene matches. The CDR3 loop reads CASSFSPGGWGGELFF. In DNA, the CDR3 is TGTGCCAGCAGCTTCTCGCCAGGGGGCTGGGGAGGGGAGCTGTTTTTT.

The V call is TRBV11-3, the J call TRBJ2-1; 9 bases are shared with TRBD2. After removal of 0 bases from V and 7 bases from J, the junction contained 4 bases not matched to a gene. The CDR3 is 15 residues long. Germline values: CDR1 SGHNT, CDR2 YENEEA. CDR3 nucleotides: TGTGCCAGCAGCTTAGAGGGACTAGCCTCTAATGAGCAGTTCTTC. This sequence encodes CASSLEGLASNEQFF.

The rearrangement uses TRBV5-1 and TRBJ2-7, with 11 bases fitting TRBD1. After removal of 4 bases from V and 6 bases from J, the junction contained 6 bases not matched to a gene. Germline assignment: CDR1 SGHRS and CDR2 YFSETQ. This CDR3 has 14 amino acids. This chain's CDR3 is CASSQDRGRSEQYF. The CDR3 coding sequence is TGCGCCAGCAGCCAGGACAGGGGGCGGTCCGAGCAGTACTTC.

CDR3 amino acids: CASNPDRGNSPLHF. The DNA for the CDR3 is TGTGCCAGCAACCCCGACAGGGGTAATTCACCCCTCCACTTT. The gene calls are TRBV27 and TRBJ1-6, with TRBD1 identical over 8 bases. The CDR3 is 14 amino acids. Per germline, CDR1 MNHEY and CDR2 SMNVEV (reference sequence). J lost 6 bases, V lost 7 bases, and 5 bases had no gene match.

This chain uses TRBV6-2 or TRBV6-3 with TRBJ2-3, with 12 bases aligning to TRBD2. CDR1 MNHEY and CDR2 SVGEGT come from the germline V gene. The V segment lost 2 bases and the J segment 2 bases; nucleotides outside the gene matches: 5. This CDR3 contains 17 residues. For the CDR3, the DNA is TGTGCCAGCAGTTACGGGAGACTAGCGGGAGCCACAGATACGCAGTATTTT. Protein: CASSYGRLAGATDTQYF.

The chain couples TRBV5-1 to TRBJ2-1; weak D call: TRBD2 (6 bases). Per the germline V gene, CDR1 is SGHRS and CDR2 is YFSETQ. V gave up 7 bases and J gave up 7 bases, with 18 bases separating them. This CDR3 has 14 residues. CDR3 in amino acids: CASGSGENVNEQFF. The CDR3 DNA is TGCGCCAGCGGATCGGGAGAGAACGTAAATGAGCAGTTCTTC.

V is TRBV28 and J is TRBJ1-1, with 9 bases identical to TRBD1. The CDR3 totals 15 residues. Germline values: CDR1 MDHEN, CDR2 SYDVKM. With 2 bases clipped from V and 3 bases from J, the junction kept 4 bases outside the gene matches. CDR3 region: CASSLARTGDTEAFF. The CDR3 DNA is TGTGCCAGCAGTTTAGCCAGGACAGGGGACACTGAAGCTTTCTTT.

V and J are TRBV3-1 (or the pseudogene TRBV3-2) and TRBJ1-1; tentatively, D is TRBD1 (6 bases). This CDR3 has 14 amino acids. Germline V CDR1 and CDR2: LGHDT, YNNKEL (reference sequence). Between the trimmed V and J ends, which lost 0 bases and 8 bases, there was a span of 13 bases. The CDR3 DNA sequence: TGTGCCAGCAGCCAAGAGGCCCAGGGGTCCGAAGCTTTCTTT. This encodes CASSQEAQGSEAFF.

The chain employs TRBV5-8 and TRBJ1-1, with TRBD1 as a possible D gene (6 bases). CDR3 length: 14 residues. Trimming pared 0 bases from V and 4 bases from J, leaving 10 bases between. In germline, CDR1 is SGHTS, CDR2 YDEGEE. The DNA of the CDR3 is TGTGCCAGCAGCTTGGAGGGGGGGACCACTGAAGCTTTCTTT. It is translated as CASSLEGGTTEAFF.

The chain combines TRBV9 with TRBJ2-3, with TRBD2 matching 10 bases. The length of the CDR3 is 16 residues. The germline V gene encodes CDR1 SGDLS and CDR2 YYNGEE. The V gene end was trimmed by 6 bases and the J gene end by 4 bases; junction bases not matched to a gene: 11. The DNA for the CDR3 is TGTGCCAGCAACAGGGAAGCGGGAGGGCCTGCAGATACGCAGTATTTT. It translates to CASNREAGGPADTQYF.

This clone was counted once. The chain joins TRBV19 to TRBJ1-2; a possible D gene is TRBD1 (5 bases). The V and J ends lost 4 bases and 2 bases respectively, with 20 bases between them. This CDR3 spans 17 amino acids. Germline CDR1 LNHDA, CDR2 SQIVND (reference sequence). Written as DNA, the CDR3 is TGTGCCAGTAGTAGGGGCCGGCCTCCCCCTATCAACTATGGCTACACCTTC. Protein sequence: CASSRGRPPPINYGYTF.

The gene calls are TRBV6-4 and TRBJ2-3; 7 bases are a match to TRBD2. This CDR3 is 15 amino acids long. Germline CDR1 reads MRHNA; CDR2 reads SNTAGT. Unmatched junction bases numbered 4, after V lost 2 bases and J lost 2 bases. The CDR3 reads CASSDGTTPTDTQYF. CDR3 nucleotide sequence: TGTGCCAGCAGTGACGGGACTACCCCCACAGATACGCAGTATTTT.

A few counts support this clone. The rearrangement links TRBV5-1 to TRBJ2-7; TRBD2 agrees at 8 bases. The trim removed 4 bases at V and 2 bases at J, leaving 14 bases unmatched. Germline CDR1 reads SGHRS; CDR2 reads YFSETQ. This CDR3 is built from 17 residues. The CDR3 coding sequence is TGCGCCAGCAGCCGGAGACAGAGCGGGAGTGACCCCTACGAGCAGTACTTC. Protein sequence: CASSRRQSGSDPYEQYF. Supplemented by reference TRBV5-1 and TRBJ2-7, the full variable domain reads KAGVTQTPRYLIKTRGQQVTLSCSPISGHRSVSWYQQTPGQGLQFLFEYFSETQRNKGNFPGRFSGRQFSNSRSEMNVSTLELGDSALYLCASSRRQSGSDPYEQYFGPGTRLTVT.

The table lists this clone with a few counts. Here the CDR3 DNA reads TGTGCCTGGAGGACGACAGGGGGTCCTGGCTACACCTTC. It codes for CAWRTTGGPGYTF. V gene TRBV30 combines with J gene TRBJ1-2; 9 positions match TRBD1. This CDR3 spans 13 amino acids. Germline trimming cut 3 bases from V and 7 bases from J; bases unmatched to any gene: 6. Germline lookup yields CDR1 GTSNPN and CDR2 SVGIG (reference sequence).

The J gene is TRBJ2-1, the V gene TRBV25-1; D is unresolved. V was pared by 6 bases and J by 9 bases, with 6 bases between. The CDR3 consists of 10 residues. Germline CDR1 reads MGHDK; CDR2 reads SYGVNS. CDR3 coding DNA: TGTGCCAGCAGCGCAGGTGAGCAGTTCTTC. Translated: CASSAGEQFF.

The V and J genes are TRBV10-3 and TRBJ2-7; 9 positions match TRBD1. Germline trimming cut 4 bases from V and 5 bases from J; bases unmatched to any gene: 6. Germline CDR1 reads ENHRY; CDR2 reads SYGVKD. This CDR3 has 14 residues. The CDR3 DNA follows: TGTGCCATCAGTGGGACAGGGGATATCCACGAGCAGTACTTC. This sequence encodes CAISGTGDIHEQYF.

The chain links TRBV6-6 to TRBJ1-1, with D possibly matching TRBD1 (5 bases). The CDR3 extends over 13 amino acids. From germline, CDR1 is MNHNY and CDR2 SVGAGI (reference sequence). Trimming removed 7 bases from V and 2 bases from J, with 11 bases in between. CDR3 sequence: CASTSRGNTEAFF. DNA for the CDR3: TGTGCCAGCACCTCAAGGGGTAACACTGAAGCTTTCTTT.

This chain links TRBV5-1 with TRBJ2-3; 9 bases agree with TRBD2. This CDR3 has 15 amino acids. From germline, CDR1 is SGHRS and CDR2 YFSETQ. With 2 bases clipped from V and 5 bases from J, the junction kept 6 bases outside the gene matches. The CDR3 here is CASSFSGGGGDTQYF. Written as DNA, the CDR3 is TGCGCCAGCAGCTTTAGCGGCGGGGGGGGAGATACGCAGTATTTT.